This T cell receptor (beta chain) emerged from a study of T cell clones after liver transplantation. Turning to the study itself: TCRbeta sequencing after a pre-transplant mixed lymphocyte reaction identified graft-donor-reactive clones, later tracked in post-transplant blood. Study-wide findings and caveats: Conclusions were preliminary, with small, heterogeneous patient groups.

Repertoires were generated with immunoSEQ multiplex PCR, while TCRdb's copy carries only in-frame clones and drops some. The table has 90,000 to 120,000 clones, 82% seen once. As concerns this clone: Antigen unknown.

The CDR3 totals 17 residues. CDR1 is SGHDN and CDR2 is FVKESK in the germline V gene. V was clipped by 4 bases and J by 4 bases, with 17 bases between them. The sequences come from CD4+ T cells from blood, collected before liver transplant. The rearrangement joins TRBV14 to TRBJ2-6; TRBD2 is a possible D gene (7 bases). The source is a human donor who received a liver transplant. CDR3 nucleotide sequence: TGTGCCAGCAGCCCCCAGGGACGGGGGGCCGGGGCCAACGTCCTGACTTTC. Amino acid sequence: CASSPQGRGAGANVLTF.